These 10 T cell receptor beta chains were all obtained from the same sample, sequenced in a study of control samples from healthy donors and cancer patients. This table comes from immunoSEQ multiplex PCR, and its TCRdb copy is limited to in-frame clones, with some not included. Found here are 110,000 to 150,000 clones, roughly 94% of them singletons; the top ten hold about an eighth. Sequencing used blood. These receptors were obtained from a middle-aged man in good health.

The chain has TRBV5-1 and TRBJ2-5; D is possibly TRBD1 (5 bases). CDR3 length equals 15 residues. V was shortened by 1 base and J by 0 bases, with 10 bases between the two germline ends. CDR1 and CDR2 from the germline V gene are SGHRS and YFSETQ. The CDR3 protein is CASSLWAGHQETQYF. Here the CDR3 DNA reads TGCGCCAGCAGCTTGTGGGCAGGGCACCAAGAGACCCAGTACTTC.

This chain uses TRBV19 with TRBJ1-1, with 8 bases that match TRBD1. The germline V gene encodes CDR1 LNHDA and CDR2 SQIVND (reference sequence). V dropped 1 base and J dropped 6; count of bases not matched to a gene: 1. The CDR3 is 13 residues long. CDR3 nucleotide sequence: TGTGCCAGTAGTATAGCGGGACAGGCTGAAGCTTTCTTT. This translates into CASSIAGQAEAFF.

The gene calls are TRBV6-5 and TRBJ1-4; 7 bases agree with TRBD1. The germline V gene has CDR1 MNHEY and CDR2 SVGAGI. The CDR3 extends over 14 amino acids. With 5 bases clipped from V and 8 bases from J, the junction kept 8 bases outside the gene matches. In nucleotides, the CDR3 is TGTGCCAGCAGTCCACAGGGGTCGGGAGAAAAACTGTTTTTT. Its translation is CASSPQGSGEKLFF.

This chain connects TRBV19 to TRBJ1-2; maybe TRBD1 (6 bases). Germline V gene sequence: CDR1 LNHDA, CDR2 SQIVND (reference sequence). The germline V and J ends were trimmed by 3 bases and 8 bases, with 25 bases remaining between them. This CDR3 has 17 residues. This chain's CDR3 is CASSIKVVTGTPGGYTF. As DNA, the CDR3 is TGTGCCAGTAGTATCAAGGTCGTCACAGGGACTCCGGGGGGCTACACCTTC.

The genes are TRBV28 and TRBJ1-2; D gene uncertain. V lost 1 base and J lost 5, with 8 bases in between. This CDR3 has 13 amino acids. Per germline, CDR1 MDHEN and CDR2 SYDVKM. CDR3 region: CASSLSGSYGYTF. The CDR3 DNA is TGTGCCAGCAGTTTATCCGGGTCTTATGGCTACACCTTC.

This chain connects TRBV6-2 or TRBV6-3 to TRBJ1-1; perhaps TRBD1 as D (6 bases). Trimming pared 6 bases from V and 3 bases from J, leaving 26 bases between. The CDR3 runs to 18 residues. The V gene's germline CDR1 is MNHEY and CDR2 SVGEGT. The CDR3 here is CASSFQSRGSPRDTEAFF. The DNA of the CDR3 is TGTGCCAGCAGCTTCCAGTCAAGGGGGTCTCCTCGGGACACTGAAGCTTTCTTT.

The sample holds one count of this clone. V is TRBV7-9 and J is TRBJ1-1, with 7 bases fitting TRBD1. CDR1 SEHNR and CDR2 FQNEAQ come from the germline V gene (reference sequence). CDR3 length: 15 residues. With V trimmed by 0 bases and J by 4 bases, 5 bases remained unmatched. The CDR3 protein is CASSLAQGGRTEAFF. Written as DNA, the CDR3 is TGTGCCAGCAGCTTAGCGCAGGGGGGTCGCACTGAAGCTTTCTTT. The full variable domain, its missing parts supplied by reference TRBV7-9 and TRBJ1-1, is DTGVSQNPRHKITKRGQNVTFRCDPISEHNRLYWYRQTLGQGPEFLTYFQNEAQLEKSRLLSDRFSAERPKGSFSTLEIQRTEQGDSAMYLCASSLAQGGRTEAFFGQGTRLTVV.

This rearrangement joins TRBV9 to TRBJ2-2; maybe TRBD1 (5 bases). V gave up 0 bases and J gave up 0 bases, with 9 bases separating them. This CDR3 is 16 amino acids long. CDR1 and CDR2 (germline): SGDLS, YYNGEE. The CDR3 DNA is TGTGCCAGCAGCGTAGCGGAGACAGCGAACACCGGGGAGCTGTTTTTT. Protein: CASSVAETANTGELFF.

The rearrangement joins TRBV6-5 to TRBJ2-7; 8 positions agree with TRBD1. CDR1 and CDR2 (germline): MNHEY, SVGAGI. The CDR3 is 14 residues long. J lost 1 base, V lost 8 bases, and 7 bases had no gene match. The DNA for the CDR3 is TGTGCCAGCGCTTATGGGACAGGATCCTACGAGCAGTACTTC. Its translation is CASAYGTGSYEQYF.

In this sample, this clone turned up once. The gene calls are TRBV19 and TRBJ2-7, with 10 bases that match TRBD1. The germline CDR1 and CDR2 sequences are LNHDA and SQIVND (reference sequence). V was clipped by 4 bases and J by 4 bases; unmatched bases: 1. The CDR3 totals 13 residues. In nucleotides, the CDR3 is TGTGCCAGTAGTAAGGGACAGGGGTACGAGCAGTACTTC. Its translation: CASSKGQGYEQYF.